These T cell receptor beta chains were read from a single sample in a study of vaccination effects on CD4 cells after COVID-19. Using immunoSEQ multiplex PCR, the repertoire was profiled, and TCRdb retains in-frame clones only, with some absent. There are approximately 30,000 clones in the sample; 75% to 85% occur only once, and roughly 30% lies in the top ten. The antigens of these receptors remain unknown. Sequencing was performed on CD4+ T cells from PBMCs cultured with SARS-CoV-2 spike peptides, taken before COVID-19 vaccination. Every receptor here comes from a human donor who received a COVID-19 vaccine. Both conserved end residues are trimmed from each CDR3. A D gene is named only where the DNA matches it firmly.

-	TRBV6-5	TRBJ2-1	11	AATRVRTDEQF
TRBD2	TRBV4-1	TRBJ2-1	14	ASSRSNGRAENEQF
-	TRBV3-1/TRBV3-2	TRBJ1-1	12	ASSQGGPNTEAF
TRBD1	TRBV6-5	TRBJ2-7	11	ASSNRGGNEQY
TRBD1	TRBV5-1	TRBJ1-5	13	ASSPTGQINQPQH
-	TRBV27	TRBJ1-4	13	ASSFLSTKREKLF
-	TRBV5-1	TRBJ2-5	13	ASSLDAGGQETQY
-	TRBV28	TRBJ2-7	10	ASSSISYEQY
-	TRBV5-1	TRBJ1-3	12	ASSPEDSGNTIY
TRBD1	TRBV6-1	TRBJ1-2	13	ASSEAADRGYGYT
TRBD2	TRBV6-1	TRBJ2-1	14	ASSKGTSLSYNEQF
-	TRBV7-2	TRBJ2-1	14	ASSLGSTSVNNEQF
-	TRBV11-2	TRBJ2-7	13	ASSRLVESLYEQY
TRBD1	TRBV19	TRBJ2-7	12	ASNVDRGSREQY
-	TRBV18	TRBJ1-2	11	ASSPPELNGYT
-	TRBV19	TRBJ2-2	13	ASSNPGEVPGELF
-	TRBV19	TRBJ1-1	13	ASSIKSLKNTEAF
TRBD2	TRBV20-1	TRBJ2-7	9	SGGAGYEQY
-	TRBV13	TRBJ1-1	13	ASSPQPFGVGEAF
-	TRBV29-1	TRBJ1-1	13	SVEDWAPTNTEAF